Listed below are T cell receptor beta chains from one sample, sequenced in a study of OX40 agonist ivuxolimab in advanced cancers. The repertoire was sequenced with immunoSEQ multiplex PCR; TCRdb's copy has only in-frame clones and lacks some. The data show 75,000 or so clones, with approximately 81% seen just once and approximately 7.2% held by the top ten. Sequencing used CD4+ or CD8+ T cells sorted from blood, obtained in a trial of the OX40 agonist ivuxolimab. These receptors were taken from an adult with an advanced solid tumor such as melanoma, head and neck, liver or kidney cancer. Each CDR3 is given with its conserved first and last residue. The order of the fields is CDR3 DNA, CDR3 protein, V gene, J gene, D gene, CDR3 length, clone size. D genes are given only for firm matches. The size entry is marked missing in some rows and otherwise reads once, few, many or a size class.

cdr3_nt: TGTGCCAGCGGTCCTAGCGGGAGTATAGAAGGCCAAGAGACCCAGTACTTC
cdr3_aa: CASGPSGSIEGQETQYF
v_call: TRBV7-9
j_call: TRBJ2-5
d_call: TRBD2
cdr3_length: 17
clone_size: .

cdr3_nt: TGTGCCAGCAGCCTGTCGGAAAGCAATCAGCCCCAGCATTTT
cdr3_aa: CASSLSESNQPQHF
v_call: TRBV7-9
j_call: TRBJ1-5
d_call: .
cdr3_length: 14
clone_size: .

cdr3_nt: TGTGCCAGCAGCTTTACGAGGCAGTACAATGAGCAGTTCTTC
cdr3_aa: CASSFTRQYNEQFF
v_call: TRBV11-2
j_call: TRBJ2-1
d_call: .
cdr3_length: 14
clone_size: .

cdr3_nt: TGTGCCAGCAGCCAGGGAGACTTTTACGAGCAGTACTTC
cdr3_aa: CASSQGDFYEQYF
v_call: TRBV4-2
j_call: TRBJ2-7
d_call: .
cdr3_length: 13
clone_size: .

cdr3_nt: TGTGCCAGCAGCCCGGGGACCCCAGGTGAAGCTTTCTTT
cdr3_aa: CASSPGTPGEAFF
v_call: TRBV4-2
j_call: TRBJ1-1
d_call: .
cdr3_length: 13
clone_size: once

cdr3_nt: TGTGCCAGCAGTTCGGGACTAGCAGCAGATACGCAGTATTTT
cdr3_aa: CASSSGLAADTQYF
v_call: TRBV28
j_call: TRBJ2-3
d_call: TRBD2
cdr3_length: 14
clone_size: .

cdr3_nt: TGTGCCTGGAGCGGACAACTCGAGCAGTACTTC
cdr3_aa: CAWSGQLEQYF
v_call: TRBV30
j_call: TRBJ2-7
d_call: .
cdr3_length: 11
clone_size: .

cdr3_nt: TGTGCCAGCAGCTTAGCCGGGGGTGGTTCCACCGGGGAGCTGTTTTTT
cdr3_aa: CASSLAGGGSTGELFF
v_call: TRBV7-6
j_call: TRBJ2-2
d_call: .
cdr3_length: 16
clone_size: .

cdr3_nt: TGTGCCAGCAGCCTAAAAGCGGGAGGAGGCGCAGATACGCAGTATTTT
cdr3_aa: CASSLKAGGGADTQYF
v_call: TRBV5-4
j_call: TRBJ2-3
d_call: TRBD2
cdr3_length: 16
clone_size: .

cdr3_nt: TGTGCCAGCAGCTTAAGTGGGGACAACACTGAAGCTTTCTTT
cdr3_aa: CASSLSGDNTEAFF
v_call: TRBV7-3
j_call: TRBJ1-1
d_call: .
cdr3_length: 14
clone_size: .

cdr3_nt: TGTGCCAGCAGCTCCACCCGCGGCCAAGAGACCCAGTACTTC
cdr3_aa: CASSSTRGQETQYF
v_call: TRBV11-3
j_call: TRBJ2-5
d_call: .
cdr3_length: 14
clone_size: once

cdr3_nt: TGCAGCGTTGTGGGCGGCGGGTTACACGAGCAGTACTTC
cdr3_aa: CSVVGGGLHEQYF
v_call: TRBV29-1
j_call: TRBJ2-7
d_call: .
cdr3_length: 13
clone_size: .

cdr3_nt: TGTGCCAGCAGCCCCCTTAACGTGGGCAATGATGGCTACACCTTC
cdr3_aa: CASSPLNVGNDGYTF
v_call: TRBV7-9
j_call: TRBJ1-2
d_call: .
cdr3_length: 15
clone_size: once

cdr3_nt: TGTGCCATCAGTGAGCCGGGGGCGACTAGCGGGAGGCCGTACGAGCAGTACTTC
cdr3_aa: CAISEPGATSGRPYEQYF
v_call: TRBV10-3
j_call: TRBJ2-7
d_call: TRBD2
cdr3_length: 18
clone_size: once

cdr3_nt: TGTGCCAGTAGTATAAGGGGCCCAATTCCCAATGAGCAGTTCTTC
cdr3_aa: CASSIRGPIPNEQFF
v_call: TRBV19
j_call: TRBJ2-1
d_call: .
cdr3_length: 15
clone_size: .

cdr3_nt: TGCGCCAGCAGCTTGGAACTAGCGGGGGGGGTCCGGGAGACCCAGTACTTC
cdr3_aa: CASSLELAGGVRETQYF
v_call: TRBV5-1
j_call: TRBJ2-5
d_call: TRBD2
cdr3_length: 17
clone_size: .

cdr3_nt: TGTGCCAGCAGCACCCGGGAGATAGGAAACTACGAGCAGTACTTC
cdr3_aa: CASSTREIGNYEQYF
v_call: TRBV9
j_call: TRBJ2-7
d_call: .
cdr3_length: 15
clone_size: .

cdr3_nt: TGTGCCAGCAGCCATTACGGACAGGGGGCGCAGGACTATGGCTACACCTTC
cdr3_aa: CASSHYGQGAQDYGYTF
v_call: TRBV7-9
j_call: TRBJ1-2
d_call: TRBD1
cdr3_length: 17
clone_size: .

cdr3_nt: TGTGCCAGTAGTATTCGGTCAGGACGGAACACCGGGGAGCTGTTTTTT
cdr3_aa: CASSIRSGRNTGELFF
v_call: TRBV19
j_call: TRBJ2-2
d_call: .
cdr3_length: 16
clone_size: .

cdr3_nt: TGTGCCAGCAGTGAAGCGGGGCGGGTTGAAGCTTTCTTT
cdr3_aa: CASSEAGRVEAFF
v_call: TRBV2
j_call: TRBJ1-1
d_call: .
cdr3_length: 13
clone_size: .

cdr3_nt: TGTGCCAGCAGCGTATTACAAGGGGGAGGGACTGAAGCTTTCTTT
cdr3_aa: CASSVLQGGGTEAFF
v_call: TRBV9
j_call: TRBJ1-1
d_call: .
cdr3_length: 15
clone_size: .

cdr3_nt: TGCGGGGGTCAAGGGGGAGGAGAGACCCAGTACTTC
cdr3_aa: CGGQGGGETQYF
v_call: TRBV29-1
j_call: TRBJ2-5
d_call: .
cdr3_length: 12
clone_size: .

cdr3_nt: TGTGCCAGTAGTATAGGCGGCTACGAGCAGTACTTC
cdr3_aa: CASSIGGYEQYF
v_call: TRBV19
j_call: TRBJ2-7
d_call: .
cdr3_length: 12
clone_size: .

cdr3_nt: TGTGCCAGCAGCTTAGAGGGCGGGAGGGCCCATGAGCAGTTCTTC
cdr3_aa: CASSLEGGRAHEQFF
v_call: TRBV11-2
j_call: TRBJ2-1
d_call: TRBD2
cdr3_length: 15
clone_size: .

cdr3_nt: TGCAGTGTTGGGGGGAACGAGCAGTACTTC
cdr3_aa: CSVGGNEQYF
v_call: TRBV20-1
j_call: TRBJ2-7
d_call: .
cdr3_length: 10
clone_size: .

cdr3_nt: TGTGCCAGCAGTTCGCACCGGGACCTCACTGAAGCTTTCTTT
cdr3_aa: CASSSHRDLTEAFF
v_call: TRBV6-5
j_call: TRBJ1-1
d_call: .
cdr3_length: 14
clone_size: .

cdr3_nt: TGTGCCAGCAGTCCTGGACAGGGTAAGGGCTACACCTTC
cdr3_aa: CASSPGQGKGYTF
v_call: TRBV27
j_call: TRBJ1-2
d_call: TRBD1
cdr3_length: 13
clone_size: few

cdr3_nt: TGCGCCAGCAGCTCTTCCATCTCGGACAGGGCGGGCTACACCTTC
cdr3_aa: CASSSSISDRAGYTF
v_call: TRBV5-1
j_call: TRBJ1-2
d_call: TRBD1
cdr3_length: 15
clone_size: .

cdr3_nt: TGTGCCAGCAGCCAAACCGGGGGGGGAGGAGAAAAACTGTTTTTT
cdr3_aa: CASSQTGGGGEKLFF
v_call: TRBV14
j_call: TRBJ1-4
d_call: .
cdr3_length: 15
clone_size: once

cdr3_nt: TGTGCCAGCTCCTTATCGGGGCCCCCCTACGAGCAGTACTTC
cdr3_aa: CASSLSGPPYEQYF
v_call: TRBV25-1
j_call: TRBJ2-7
d_call: .
cdr3_length: 14
clone_size: .

cdr3_nt: TGTGCCTGGAGGGCAACTACAGGGGGCTACGAGCAGTACTTC
cdr3_aa: CAWRATTGGYEQYF
v_call: TRBV30
j_call: TRBJ2-7
d_call: TRBD1
cdr3_length: 14
clone_size: .

cdr3_nt: TGTGCCAGCTCACCCGGACAGGGCCAAGAGACCCAGTACTTC
cdr3_aa: CASSPGQGQETQYF
v_call: TRBV18
j_call: TRBJ2-5
d_call: TRBD1
cdr3_length: 14
clone_size: .

cdr3_nt: TGTGCCAGCAGCTTGACTAGCGGGGGCCCGGAGACCCAGTACTTC
cdr3_aa: CASSLTSGGPETQYF
v_call: TRBV5-4
j_call: TRBJ2-5
d_call: TRBD2
cdr3_length: 15
clone_size: .

cdr3_nt: TGCGCCAGCAGCCTAGAAAGGGGAGATACGCAGTATTTT
cdr3_aa: CASSLERGDTQYF
v_call: TRBV5-1
j_call: TRBJ2-3
d_call: .
cdr3_length: 13
clone_size: .

cdr3_nt: TGCGCCAGCAGCTTGCTGAGCATAATAGGCACTGAAGCTTTCTTT
cdr3_aa: CASSLLSIIGTEAFF
v_call: TRBV5-1
j_call: TRBJ1-1
d_call: .
cdr3_length: 15
clone_size: once

cdr3_nt: TGTGCCAGCAGTGTGGACACGAACACTGAAGCTTTCTTT
cdr3_aa: CASSVDTNTEAFF
v_call: TRBV2
j_call: TRBJ1-1
d_call: .
cdr3_length: 13
clone_size: .

cdr3_nt: TGTGCCAGCAGCCCAACAGGGAGAGGGGAGACCCAGTACTTC
cdr3_aa: CASSPTGRGETQYF
v_call: TRBV6-5
j_call: TRBJ2-5
d_call: .
cdr3_length: 14
clone_size: .

cdr3_nt: TGTGCCAGCCCCTCTGAGAGCAGCACAGATACGCAGTATTTT
cdr3_aa: CASPSESSTDTQYF
v_call: TRBV7-9
j_call: TRBJ2-3
d_call: .
cdr3_length: 14
clone_size: .

cdr3_nt: TGTGCCAGCAGCTTACCAGACAGGGACGCTAACTATGGCTACACCTTC
cdr3_aa: CASSLPDRDANYGYTF
v_call: TRBV7-9
j_call: TRBJ1-2
d_call: TRBD1
cdr3_length: 16
clone_size: .

cdr3_nt: TGTGCCAGCAGTTACTTCACAGGTTACGAGCAGTACTTC
cdr3_aa: CASSYFTGYEQYF
v_call: TRBV6-5
j_call: TRBJ2-7
d_call: .
cdr3_length: 13
clone_size: .

cdr3_nt: TGTGCCAGCAGTTACAGCGTGGAGGCCCAGGGGGACGAGCAGTACTTC
cdr3_aa: CASSYSVEAQGDEQYF
v_call: TRBV6-6
j_call: TRBJ2-7
d_call: TRBD1
cdr3_length: 16
clone_size: .

cdr3_nt: TGTGCCAGCTCTATCGATGTGGGCAGGGGATTAGGTGAAGCTTTCTTT
cdr3_aa: CASSIDVGRGLGEAFF
v_call: TRBV19
j_call: TRBJ1-1
d_call: .
cdr3_length: 16
clone_size: .

cdr3_nt: TGTGCCAGCAGCCCTTCAGACAGGGAAAGGGCGTTCCCGGACACTGAAGCTTTCTTT
cdr3_aa: CASSPSDRERAFPDTEAFF
v_call: TRBV5-8
j_call: TRBJ1-1
d_call: TRBD1
cdr3_length: 19
clone_size: .

cdr3_nt: TGTGCCAGCAGCTCCGGGACTAGCGGGGGGTATCACAATGAGCAGTTCTTC
cdr3_aa: CASSSGTSGGYHNEQFF
v_call: TRBV7-2
j_call: TRBJ2-1
d_call: TRBD2
cdr3_length: 17
clone_size: .

cdr3_nt: TGTGCCAGCAGCCAGGATGGGACTCCCCGCCAACGATATGGCTACACCTTC
cdr3_aa: CASSQDGTPRQRYGYTF
v_call: TRBV14
j_call: TRBJ1-2
d_call: .
cdr3_length: 17
clone_size: .

cdr3_nt: TGTGCCAGCACTAAGATCGGGACAGGGAATTCACCCCTCCACTTT
cdr3_aa: CASTKIGTGNSPLHF
v_call: TRBV2
j_call: TRBJ1-6
d_call: TRBD1
cdr3_length: 15
clone_size: .

cdr3_nt: TGTGCCAGCAGCTTAACGGGACAGGGGGCGAGAACTGAAGCTTTCTTT
cdr3_aa: CASSLTGQGARTEAFF
v_call: TRBV7-3
j_call: TRBJ1-1
d_call: TRBD1
cdr3_length: 16
clone_size: .

cdr3_nt: TGTGCCAGCAGCCAAGGACAGGGTGCGTACGAGCAGTACTTC
cdr3_aa: CASSQGQGAYEQYF
v_call: TRBV4-2
j_call: TRBJ2-7
d_call: TRBD1
cdr3_length: 14
clone_size: .

cdr3_nt: TGTGCCAGCAGCAACAGAGATGGGGACTGCTACGAGCAGTACTTC
cdr3_aa: CASSNRDGDCYEQYF
v_call: TRBV21-1
j_call: TRBJ2-7
d_call: .
cdr3_length: 15
clone_size: .